The 9 T cell receptor beta chains in this list originate from one sample, sequenced in a study of T-cell reconstitution after alpha-beta-depleted transplantation in children. Unique molecular identifiers were incorporated when the TCRbeta library was constructed. TCRdb called the PCR reads again in MiXCR, with one record for every CDR3 protein. The repertoire holds 95,000 to 150,000 distinct CDR3 sequences, with around 23% as singletons. Sequenced material: PBMCs, mostly from graft donor cells, taken 180 days after TCRalphabeta/CD19-depleted stem cell transplant. The receptors derive from a male patient between 2 and 15 years old who had a stem cell transplant for chronic granulomatous disease, so the T cells may come from the graft donor.

This clonotype was seen many times. The V gene is TRBV15, the J gene TRBJ2-2; 8 nucleotides agree with TRBD2. Germline V gene sequence: CDR1 LNHNV, CDR2 YYDKDF (reference sequence). V trimming: 1 base; J trimming: 2 bases; junction bases outside the gene matches: 3. The CDR3 is made up of 16 amino acids. CDR3 nucleotides: TGTGCCACCAGCAGAGCGGGAGGGAGAAACACCGGGGAGCTGTTTTTT. This sequence encodes CATSRAGGRNTGELFF. Full variable domain (remainder filled in from reference TRBV15 and TRBJ2-2): DAMVIQNPRYQVTQFGKPVTLSCSQTLNHNVMYWYQQKSSQAPKLLFHYYDKDFNNEADTPDNFQSRRPNTSFCFLDIRSPGLGDTAMYLCATSRAGGRNTGELFFGEGSRLTVL.

This clonotype was counted at least ten times. The rearrangement links TRBV27 to TRBJ1-2; D is perhaps TRBD1 (5 bases). The length of the CDR3 is 15 residues. V dropped 6 bases and J dropped 1 base, with 15 bases sitting between them. Germline CDR1 is MNHEY and CDR2 is SMNVEV (reference sequence). CDR3 nucleotides: TGTGCCAGCAGAGGTTGGCAGGGCGATAACTATGGCTACACCTTC. Its protein product is CASRGWQGDNYGYTF.

This clonotype has a count of ten or more. This chain uses TRBV6-4 with TRBJ2-7, with TRBD1 matching 7 bases. V dropped 11 bases and J dropped 1; count of bases not matched to a gene: 8. This CDR3 is 13 amino acids long. Germline CDR1 and CDR2: MRHNA and SNTAGT. The CDR3 loop is CAHLRDRSYEQYF. Here the CDR3 DNA reads TGTGCCCACCTGAGGGACAGATCCTACGAGCAGTACTTC.

This clonotype appeared many times. CDR3 DNA sequence: TGTGCCAGTATCTCTAGCGGGAGGGCAATAGATACGCAGTATTTT. It yields the protein CASISSGRAIDTQYF. The J gene is TRBJ2-3, the V gene TRBV12-3 or TRBV12-4; the match to TRBD2 covers 12 bases. This CDR3 is 15 amino acids long. The J segment lost 5 bases and the V segment lost 9 bases, leaving 9 bases of the junction unmatched.

This clonotype was picked up many times. In nucleotides, the CDR3 is TGCAGCGCAGGATCAGGACCCGATCTCAATGAGCAGTTCTTC. Translating gives CSAGSGPDLNEQFF. The chain employs TRBV29-1 and TRBJ2-1; D is unresolved. Deletions cut 7 bases from V and 6 bases from J, with 19 bases between. From germline, CDR1 is SQVTM and CDR2 ANQGSEA. CDR3 size: 14 residues.

At least ten counts were recorded for this clonotype. CDR3 region: CSVSFGRIFYEQYF. DNA for the CDR3: TGCAGTGTTAGTTTCGGGCGGATCTTCTACGAGCAGTACTTC. This sequence joins TRBV20-1 and TRBJ2-7; D is unresolved. Germline V gene sequence: CDR1 DFQATT, CDR2 SNEGSKA (reference sequence). The CDR3 extends over 14 amino acids. Trimming took off 7 bases at V and 3 bases at J, with 19 bases between the two ends.

In this sample, this clonotype turned up a few times. This chain connects TRBV5-5 to TRBJ2-7, with D tentatively TRBD1 (6 bases). V dropped 4 bases and J dropped 5 bases, with 13 bases sitting between them. Looked up from germline, CDR1 is SGHKS and CDR2 is YYEKEE (reference sequence). CDR3 length: 13 amino acids. Here the CDR3 reads CASSVNTGNEQYF. The CDR3 DNA sequence: TGTGCCAGCAGCGTAAATACAGGGAACGAGCAGTACTTC.

The sample holds many counts of this clonotype. V is TRBV12-3 or TRBV12-4 and J is TRBJ2-1, with 10 positions matching TRBD2. Germline trimming cut 5 bases from V and 4 bases from J; bases unmatched to any gene: 8. The CDR3 runs 16 residues. The CDR3 reads CASSAPGLATYNEQFF. CDR3 nucleotides: TGTGCCAGCAGTGCCCCGGGACTAGCGACTTACAATGAGCAGTTCTTC.

The chain is built from TRBV20-1 and TRBJ2-3, with 12 bases that match TRBD2. Germline CDR1 reads DFQATT; CDR2 reads SNEGSKA (reference sequence). This CDR3 is 16 amino acids long. V lost 2 bases and J lost 1; bases outside the gene matches: 4. The CDR3, as DNA: TGCAGTGCTAGATCGGGACTAGCGGGCCGCACAGATACGCAGTATTTT. Protein product: CSARSGLAGRTDTQYF.